This is a list of T cell receptor beta chains from one sample in a study of T cells after posttransplantation cyclophosphamide. The repertoire was sequenced with immunoSEQ multiplex PCR; TCRdb's copy has only in-frame clones and lacks some. The sample lists roughly 20,000 clones, 89% occurring once. The sample here was PBMCs, taken after an allogeneic stem cell transplant with a calcineurin inhibitor and methotrexate. The source is a female patient aged 45-60 years who received an allogeneic stem cell transplant from an unrelated donor, was CMV-positive, and had chronic GVHD only. The T cells may partly be graft donor cells. The CDR3 runs from the conserved cysteine through the conserved F or W. The D gene is left open where the match is weak. A clone size is listed for some rows: how often the clone was seen (once, few, many), or a class if it is expanded.

d_gene: -
v_gene: TRBV4-3
abundance: -
j_gene: TRBJ1-2
CDR3aa: CASSQAGDGYTF
CDR3nt: TGCGCCAGCAGCCAAGCAGGGGATGGCTACACCTTC

d_gene: TRBD2
v_gene: TRBV7-9
abundance: -
j_gene: TRBJ2-1
CDR3aa: CASSLARGRGVDEQFF
CDR3nt: TGTGCCAGCAGCTTAGCGCGCGGGAGGGGGGTAGATGAGCAGTTCTTC

d_gene: -
v_gene: TRBV30
abundance: -
j_gene: TRBJ2-7
CDR3aa: CAWAGRGSGSYEQYF
CDR3nt: TGTGCCTGGGCGGGGCGGGGAAGCGGTTCCTACGAGCAGTACTTC

d_gene: -
v_gene: TRBV19
abundance: -
j_gene: TRBJ2-5
CDR3aa: CASSIRGADQETQYF
CDR3nt: TGTGCCAGTAGTATCCGGGGGGCGGACCAAGAGACCCAGTACTTC

d_gene: -
v_gene: TRBV5-1
abundance: once
j_gene: TRBJ1-1
CDR3aa: CASSKDSLNTEAFF
CDR3nt: TGCGCCAGCAGCAAGGACAGCCTGAACACTGAAGCTTTCTTT

d_gene: -
v_gene: TRBV5-6
abundance: -
j_gene: TRBJ2-5
CDR3aa: CASSLGPQETQYF
CDR3nt: TGTGCCAGCAGCTTGGGTCCTCAAGAGACCCAGTACTTC

d_gene: -
v_gene: TRBV11-3
abundance: -
j_gene: TRBJ2-7
CDR3aa: CASSLTGFSYEQYF
CDR3nt: TGTGCCAGCAGCTTAACCGGGTTCTCCTACGAGCAGTACTTC

d_gene: -
v_gene: TRBV11-2
abundance: -
j_gene: TRBJ2-2
CDR3aa: CASSLAGANTGELFF
CDR3nt: TGTGCCAGCAGCTTAGCGGGTGCGAACACCGGGGAGCTGTTTTTT

d_gene: TRBD2
v_gene: TRBV2
abundance: -
j_gene: TRBJ2-1
CDR3aa: CASGRRLAGVDEQFF
CDR3nt: TGTGCCAGCGGCCGTCGGCTAGCGGGAGTAGATGAGCAGTTCTTC

d_gene: TRBD1
v_gene: TRBV2
abundance: -
j_gene: TRBJ2-3
CDR3aa: CASSRDRDTQYF
CDR3nt: TGTGCCAGCAGTAGGGACAGGGATACGCAGTATTTT

d_gene: TRBD2
v_gene: TRBV4-1
abundance: once
j_gene: TRBJ2-1
CDR3aa: CASSQDRAGDVYNEQFF
CDR3nt: TGCGCCAGCAGCCAAGATAGGGCGGGGGACGTCTACAATGAGCAGTTCTTC

d_gene: -
v_gene: TRBV18
abundance: -
j_gene: TRBJ2-1
CDR3aa: CASSPSGPNKQFF
CDR3nt: TGTGCCAGCTCACCCTCAGGGCCCAATAAGCAGTTCTTC

d_gene: TRBD1
v_gene: TRBV27
abundance: -
j_gene: TRBJ2-6
CDR3aa: CASRILGQGKSGANVLTF
CDR3nt: TGTGCCTCACGGATTTTGGGACAGGGGAAGTCTGGGGCCAACGTCCTGACTTTC

d_gene: -
v_gene: TRBV5-1
abundance: -
j_gene: TRBJ1-2
CDR3aa: CASSLAQQGWDYGYTF
CDR3nt: TGCGCCAGCAGCTTGGCCCAGCAGGGTTGGGACTATGGCTACACCTTC

d_gene: TRBD1
v_gene: TRBV10-3
abundance: -
j_gene: TRBJ2-7
CDR3aa: CATETGGSYEQYF
CDR3nt: TGTGCCACCGAAACAGGGGGCTCCTACGAGCAGTACTTC

d_gene: -
v_gene: TRBV5-1
abundance: -
j_gene: TRBJ1-1
CDR3aa: CASKFDFMNTEAFF
CDR3nt: TGCGCCAGCAAGTTTGACTTCATGAACACTGAAGCTTTCTTT

d_gene: TRBD2
v_gene: TRBV29-1
abundance: -
j_gene: TRBJ2-1
CDR3aa: CSVAGRASYNEQFF
CDR3nt: TGCAGCGTTGCCGGGAGGGCCTCCTACAATGAGCAGTTCTTC

d_gene: TRBD1
v_gene: TRBV5-1
abundance: -
j_gene: TRBJ1-1
CDR3aa: CASSLGDSFYTEAFF
CDR3nt: TGCGCCAGCAGCTTGGGGGACAGTTTTTACACTGAAGCTTTCTTT

d_gene: -
v_gene: TRBV15
abundance: -
j_gene: TRBJ1-2
CDR3aa: CATSRDGAENYGYTF
CDR3nt: TGTGCCACCAGCAGAGATGGAGCGGAGAACTATGGCTACACCTTC

d_gene: TRBD2
v_gene: TRBV19
abundance: once
j_gene: TRBJ2-3
CDR3aa: CASSRTLAGANTQYF
CDR3nt: TGTGCCAGTAGTAGGACCCTTGCGGGAGCGAATACGCAGTATTTT

d_gene: -
v_gene: TRBV4-3
abundance: -
j_gene: TRBJ2-7
CDR3aa: CASSQDKIYEQYF
CDR3nt: TGCGCCAGCAGCCAAGATAAGATATACGAGCAGTACTTC

d_gene: -
v_gene: TRBV7-9
abundance: -
j_gene: TRBJ2-3
CDR3aa: CASSLLADTQYF
CDR3nt: TGTGCCAGCAGCTTATTAGCAGATACGCAGTATTTT

d_gene: TRBD1
v_gene: TRBV28
abundance: -
j_gene: TRBJ2-7
CDR3aa: CASSGQGRSYEQYF
CDR3nt: TGTGCCAGCAGTGGACAGGGACGTTCCTACGAGCAGTACTTC

d_gene: -
v_gene: TRBV7-8
abundance: -
j_gene: TRBJ2-1
CDR3aa: CASSPFRQVAHEQFF
CDR3nt: TGTGCCAGCAGCCCATTCCGCCAGGTAGCGCATGAGCAGTTCTTC

d_gene: TRBD2
v_gene: TRBV27
abundance: -
j_gene: TRBJ2-2
CDR3aa: CASSFLPRLAGTGELFF
CDR3nt: TGTGCCAGCAGTTTCCTCCCGCGGCTAGCGGGCACCGGGGAGCTGTTTTTT

d_gene: -
v_gene: TRBV13
abundance: -
j_gene: TRBJ1-5
CDR3aa: CASSFRYQPQHF
CDR3nt: TGTGCCAGCAGCTTCAGGTACCAGCCCCAGCATTTT

d_gene: -
v_gene: TRBV4-1
abundance: once
j_gene: TRBJ2-7
CDR3aa: CASSQVRGYEQYF
CDR3nt: TGCGCCAGCAGCCAAGTCCGAGGCTACGAGCAGTACTTC

d_gene: -
v_gene: TRBV7-3
abundance: -
j_gene: TRBJ2-2
CDR3aa: CASSPRTQTGELFF
CDR3nt: TGTGCCAGCAGCCCCCGTACCCAGACCGGGGAGCTGTTTTTT

d_gene: -
v_gene: TRBV7-2
abundance: -
j_gene: TRBJ2-7
CDR3aa: CASSLEGGSYEQYF
CDR3nt: TGTGCCAGCAGCTTAGAAGGGGGCTCCTACGAGCAGTACTTC

d_gene: TRBD2
v_gene: TRBV7-2
abundance: -
j_gene: TRBJ2-7
CDR3aa: CASSAIAGVAYEQYF
CDR3nt: TGTGCCAGCAGCGCAATAGCGGGAGTAGCCTACGAGCAGTACTTC

d_gene: -
v_gene: TRBV25-1
abundance: -
j_gene: TRBJ2-7
CDR3aa: CASSQNNGGSPEEGF
CDR3nt: TGTGCCAGCAGCCAGAATAACGGGGGTTCGCCGGAAGAAGGGTTC

d_gene: TRBD1
v_gene: TRBV27
abundance: -
j_gene: TRBJ1-1
CDR3aa: CASRREGGGWDTEAFF
CDR3nt: TGTGCCAGCAGACGAGAAGGAGGGGGCTGGGACACTGAAGCTTTCTTT

d_gene: -
v_gene: TRBV2
abundance: -
j_gene: TRBJ1-2
CDR3aa: CASNRLRQEEGYTF
CDR3nt: TGTGCCAGCAACCGTCTACGACAGGAGGAGGGCTACACCTTC

d_gene: TRBD1
v_gene: TRBV5-4
abundance: few
j_gene: TRBJ1-4
CDR3aa: CASSAGQATNEKLFF
CDR3nt: TGTGCCAGCAGCGCCGGACAGGCAACTAATGAAAAACTGTTTTTT

d_gene: -
v_gene: TRBV7-2
abundance: -
j_gene: TRBJ2-7
CDR3aa: CASSSDLSSYEQYF
CDR3nt: TGTGCCAGCAGTTCCGATCTAAGCTCCTACGAGCAGTACTTC

d_gene: TRBD2
v_gene: TRBV29-1
abundance: -
j_gene: TRBJ2-1
CDR3aa: CSVARLAGGPNEQFF
CDR3nt: TGCAGCGTTGCGAGACTAGCGGGAGGACCCAATGAGCAGTTCTTC

d_gene: -
v_gene: TRBV6-6
abundance: -
j_gene: TRBJ1-1
CDR3aa: CASYKTPMNTEAFF
CDR3nt: TGTGCCAGCTACAAAACCCCCATGAACACTGAAGCTTTCTTT

d_gene: -
v_gene: TRBV6-5
abundance: -
j_gene: TRBJ1-3
CDR3aa: CASSYFSTSGNTIYF
CDR3nt: TGTGCCAGCAGTTACTTCTCCACATCTGGAAACACCATATATTTT

d_gene: TRBD1
v_gene: TRBV7-9
abundance: -
j_gene: TRBJ2-7
CDR3aa: CASSPGTGERSYEQYF
CDR3nt: TGTGCCAGCAGCCCCGGGACAGGGGAGCGCTCCTACGAGCAGTACTTC